This T cell receptor (beta chain) originates from a study of early T cells in non-severe SARS-CoV-2 infection. Whole-study context: Bulk RNA taken from unsorted whole blood was sequenced, leaving chains unpaired.

Each single cDNA molecule received a unique molecular identifier. TCRdb fed the 5' RACE reads into MiXCR, producing one record per CDR3 protein. Among over 45,000 distinct CDR3 sequences listed, roughly 10% were seen once. V lost 2 bases, J lost 3 bases, and 3 bases stayed unmatched. Germline values: CDR1 SGHRS, CDR2 YFSETQ. CDR3 length: 14 residues. The sample comprised whole blood. The origin of this receptor is an adult who was a healthcare worker with PCR-confirmed SARS-CoV-2 infection or an uninfected control (not recorded which). The gene calls are TRBV5-1 and TRBJ2-5; the match to TRBD1 covers 8 bases. This chain's CDR3 is CASSFETGEETQYF. The CDR3 bases are TGCGCCAGCAGCTTTGAGACAGGGGAAGAGACCCAGTACTTC.